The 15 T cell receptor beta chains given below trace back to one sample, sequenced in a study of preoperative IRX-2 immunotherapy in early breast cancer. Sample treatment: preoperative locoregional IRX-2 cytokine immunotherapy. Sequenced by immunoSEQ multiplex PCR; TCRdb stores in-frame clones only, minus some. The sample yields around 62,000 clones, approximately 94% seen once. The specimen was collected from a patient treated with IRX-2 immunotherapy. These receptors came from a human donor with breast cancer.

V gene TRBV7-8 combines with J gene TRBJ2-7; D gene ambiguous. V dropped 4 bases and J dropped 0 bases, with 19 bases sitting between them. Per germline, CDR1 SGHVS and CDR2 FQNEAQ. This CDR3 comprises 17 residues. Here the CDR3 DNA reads TGTGCCAGCAGCTCGCGAGTAAGGGTAGGGTACTCCTACGAGCAGTACTTC. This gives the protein CASSSRVRVGYSYEQYF.

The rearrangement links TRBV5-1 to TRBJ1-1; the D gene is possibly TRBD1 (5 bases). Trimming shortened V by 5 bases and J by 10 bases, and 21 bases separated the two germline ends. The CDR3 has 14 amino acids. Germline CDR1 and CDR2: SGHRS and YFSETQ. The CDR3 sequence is CASRFGGDGMGAFF. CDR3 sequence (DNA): TGCGCCAGCAGATTCGGCGGGGACGGGATGGGAGCTTTCTTT.

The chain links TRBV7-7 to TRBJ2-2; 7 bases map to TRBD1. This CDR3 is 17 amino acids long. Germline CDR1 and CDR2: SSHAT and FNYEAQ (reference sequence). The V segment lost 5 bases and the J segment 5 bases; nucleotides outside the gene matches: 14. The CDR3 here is CASSTGQIFSRTGELFF. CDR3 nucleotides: TGTGCCAGCAGCACGGGACAGATATTTTCGCGGACCGGGGAGCTGTTTTTT.

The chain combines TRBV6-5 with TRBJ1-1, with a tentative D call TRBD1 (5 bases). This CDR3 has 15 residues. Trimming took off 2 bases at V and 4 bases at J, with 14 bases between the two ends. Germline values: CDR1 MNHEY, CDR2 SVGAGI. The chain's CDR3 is CASSYGGVTRTEAFF. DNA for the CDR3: TGTGCCAGCAGTTACGGAGGGGTTACGCGCACTGAAGCTTTCTTT.

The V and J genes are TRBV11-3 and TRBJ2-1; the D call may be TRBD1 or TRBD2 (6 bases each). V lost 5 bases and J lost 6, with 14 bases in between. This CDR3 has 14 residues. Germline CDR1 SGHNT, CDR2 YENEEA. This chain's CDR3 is CASSRRGSSNEQFF. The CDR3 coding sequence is TGTGCCAGCAGCCGGAGGGGGAGTAGCAATGAGCAGTTCTTC.

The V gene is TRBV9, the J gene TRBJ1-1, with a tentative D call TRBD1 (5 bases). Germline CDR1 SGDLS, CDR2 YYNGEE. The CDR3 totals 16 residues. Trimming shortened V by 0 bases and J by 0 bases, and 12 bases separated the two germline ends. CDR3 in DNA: TGTGCCAGCAGCGTAGATTTCGGGGGAATGAACACTGAAGCTTTCTTT. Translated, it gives CASSVDFGGMNTEAFF.

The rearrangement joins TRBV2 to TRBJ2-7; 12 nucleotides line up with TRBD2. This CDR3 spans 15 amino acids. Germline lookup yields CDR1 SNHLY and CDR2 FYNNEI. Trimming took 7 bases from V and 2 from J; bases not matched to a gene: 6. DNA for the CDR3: TGTGCCAGCAAACGACTAGCGGGGGCTCCCTACGAGCAGTACTTC. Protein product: CASKRLAGAPYEQYF. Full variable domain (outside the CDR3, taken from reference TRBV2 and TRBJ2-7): EPEVTQTPSHQVTQMGQEVILRCVPISNHLYFYWYRQILGQKVEFLVSFYNNEISEKSEIFDDQFSVERPDGSNFTLKIRSTKLEDSAMYFCASKRLAGAPYEQYFGPGTRLTVT.

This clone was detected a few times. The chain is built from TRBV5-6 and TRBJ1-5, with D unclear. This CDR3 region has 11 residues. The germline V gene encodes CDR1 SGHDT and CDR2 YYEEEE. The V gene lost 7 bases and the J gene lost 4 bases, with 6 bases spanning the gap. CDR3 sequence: CASSKNQPQHF. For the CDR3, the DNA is TGTGCCAGCTCTAAGAATCAGCCCCAGCATTTT.

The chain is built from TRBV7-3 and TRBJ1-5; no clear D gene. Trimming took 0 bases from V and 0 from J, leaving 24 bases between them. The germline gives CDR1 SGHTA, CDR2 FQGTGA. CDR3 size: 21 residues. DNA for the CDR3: TGTGCCAGCAGCTTAACGCTCTGTCATCTTCTCAGGAACAATAGCAATCAGCCCCAGCATTTT. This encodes CASSLTLCHLLRNNSNQPQHF.

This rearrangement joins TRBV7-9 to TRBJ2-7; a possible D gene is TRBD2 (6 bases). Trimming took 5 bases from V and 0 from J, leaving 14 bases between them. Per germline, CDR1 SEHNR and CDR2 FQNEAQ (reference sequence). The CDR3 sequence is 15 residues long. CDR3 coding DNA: TGTGCCAGCAGCCCCCCGGAGGGACTCTCCTACGAGCAGTACTTC. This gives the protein CASSPPEGLSYEQYF.

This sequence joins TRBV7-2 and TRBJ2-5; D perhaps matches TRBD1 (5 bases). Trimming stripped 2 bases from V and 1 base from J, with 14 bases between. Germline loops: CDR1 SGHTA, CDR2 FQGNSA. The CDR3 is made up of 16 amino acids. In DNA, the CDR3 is TGTGCCAGCAGCTTAAGACGCTTGACAGTCCAAGAGACCCAGTACTTC. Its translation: CASSLRRLTVQETQYF.

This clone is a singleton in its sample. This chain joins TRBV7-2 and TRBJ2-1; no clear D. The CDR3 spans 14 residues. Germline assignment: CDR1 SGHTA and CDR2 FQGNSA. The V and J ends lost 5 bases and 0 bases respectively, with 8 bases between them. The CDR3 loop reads CASSPRRSYNEQFF. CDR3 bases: TGTGCCAGCAGCCCGAGGCGCTCCTACAATGAGCAGTTCTTC.

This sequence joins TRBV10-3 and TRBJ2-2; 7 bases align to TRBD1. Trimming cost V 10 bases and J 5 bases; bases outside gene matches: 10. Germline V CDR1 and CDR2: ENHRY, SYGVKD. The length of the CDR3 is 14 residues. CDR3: CASGPSGGTGELFF. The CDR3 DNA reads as TGTGCCAGCGGCCCGTCAGGGGGTACCGGGGAGCTGTTTTTT.

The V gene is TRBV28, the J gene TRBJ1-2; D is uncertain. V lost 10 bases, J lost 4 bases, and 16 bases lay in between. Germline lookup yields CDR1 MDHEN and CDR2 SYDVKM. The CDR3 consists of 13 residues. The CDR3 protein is CATHRWTSYGYTF. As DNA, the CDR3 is TGTGCCACCCATCGATGGACCAGCTATGGCTACACCTTC.

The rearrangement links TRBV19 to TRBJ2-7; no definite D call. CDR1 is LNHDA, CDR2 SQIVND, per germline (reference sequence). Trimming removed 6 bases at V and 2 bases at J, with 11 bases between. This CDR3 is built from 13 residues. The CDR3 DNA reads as TGTGCCAGTAGGATGGTGGGTACCTACGAGCAGTACTTC. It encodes CASRMVGTYEQYF.